Below are 17 T cell receptor beta chains sequenced from a single sample in a study of cytotoxic CD8 clonotypes in ibrutinib-treated CLL. Profiled with immunoSEQ multiplex PCR; TCRdb holds only in-frame clones, not every one. The data contain just over 200,000 clones, around 75% of them singletons. This specimen consisted of PBMCs, obtained after 12 months of ibrutinib treatment. These receptors came from a human donor with chronic lymphocytic leukemia.

J is TRBJ1-5 and V is TRBV7-2; TRBD1 matches at 7 bases. V dropped 5 bases and J dropped 4; count of bases not matched to a gene: 5. The CDR3 has 14 amino acids. Germline V gives CDR1 SGHTA, CDR2 FQGNSA. The CDR3 bases are TGTGCCAGCAGCCCCCAGACAGGGAATCAGCCCCAGCATTTT. Its protein product is CASSPQTGNQPQHF.

V is TRBV7-9 and J is TRBJ1-1; 8 nucleotides agree with TRBD1. Germline assignment: CDR1 SEHNR and CDR2 FQNEAQ (reference sequence). The CDR3 runs 16 residues. V dropped 4 bases and J dropped 2; count of bases not matched to a gene: 9. The CDR3 DNA follows: TGTGCCAGCAGCTCGTATAAGGGACAGGTTAACACTGAAGCTTTCTTT. The encoded protein is CASSSYKGQVNTEAFF.

The DNA of the CDR3 is TGTGCCAGCAGCCAAACAGGGGTTTGGCAAGAGACCCAGTACTTC. Translating it yields CASSQTGVWQETQYF. The chain carries TRBV4-2 and TRBJ2-5; 7 bases map to TRBD1. CDR1 and CDR2 (germline): LGHNA, YNFKEQ. The CDR3 spans 15 residues. The V segment lost 2 bases and the J segment 2 bases; nucleotides outside the gene matches: 5.

The chain's CDR3 is CASSQDRSSGRAARIYNEQFF. DNA for the CDR3: TGTGCCAGCAGCCAAGATCGGAGCAGCGGGAGGGCCGCGCGGATCTACAATGAGCAGTTCTTC. The V and J genes are TRBV4-2 and TRBJ2-1; TRBD2 matches at 10 bases. V shed 0 bases, J shed 3 bases, and the junction held 17 bases outside the gene matches. This CDR3 spans 21 amino acids. CDR1 LGHNA and CDR2 YNFKEQ come from the germline V gene.

This clone came up a few times. The chain uses TRBV7-3 and TRBJ2-3; D ambiguous. The CDR3 has 13 amino acids. Germline V gene data show CDR1 as SGHTA and CDR2 as FQGTGA. Trimming removed 4 bases at V and 6 bases at J, with 11 bases between. CDR3 in DNA: TGTGCCAGCAGCTCCGGCCGAAGCGATACGCAGTATTTT. This sequence encodes CASSSGRSDTQYF.

The count of this clone is one. The CDR3 here is CASVPMGGLNYGYTF. DNA of the CDR3: TGTGCCAGCGTCCCAATGGGAGGGCTCAACTATGGCTACACCTTC. The rearrangement links TRBV2 to TRBJ1-2; D unclear. The length of the CDR3 is 15 residues. Trimming shortened V by 8 bases and J by 2 bases, and 18 bases separated the two germline ends. Germline loops: CDR1 SNHLY, CDR2 FYNNEI.

V usage is TRBV6-5 and J usage is TRBJ1-5, with 10 bases fitting TRBD1. The CDR3 totals 15 residues. The ends lost 0 bases at V and 6 bases at J; junction bases unmatched: 2. Germline V CDR1 and CDR2: MNHEY, SVGAGI. The CDR3 nucleotides read TGTGCCAGCAGTTACTCGAGGACAGGGGGTCAGCCCCAGCATTTT. Translated, it gives CASSYSRTGGQPQHF.

This chain joins TRBV19 and TRBJ1-6; D is perhaps TRBD1 (5 bases). Germline loops: CDR1 LNHDA, CDR2 SQIVND (reference sequence). The CDR3 is 16 amino acids. Trimming stripped 2 bases from V and 9 bases from J, with 17 bases between. CDR3 sequence reads: CASSISWTLIGSPLHF. In nucleotides, the CDR3 is TGTGCCAGTAGTATAAGCTGGACACTTATTGGTTCACCCCTCCACTTT.

CDR3 amino acids: CASSLLQGGNSPLHF. The CDR3 region has the DNA TGTGCCAGCAGTTTGCTCCAGGGGGGTAATTCACCCCTCCACTTT. This rearrangement joins TRBV27 to TRBJ1-6; 7 positions agree with TRBD1. V dropped 3 bases and J dropped 6; count of bases not matched to a gene: 5. There are 15 residues in the CDR3. The germline gives CDR1 MNHEY, CDR2 SMNVEV (reference sequence).

This chain uses TRBV18 with TRBJ2-2; D could derive from TRBD1 or TRBD2 (6 bases each). Germline values: CDR1 KGHSH, CDR2 LQKENI. This CDR3 is 18 amino acids long. Between the trimmed V and J ends, which lost 4 bases and 0 bases, there was a span of 18 bases. CDR3 coding DNA: TGTGCCAGCTCACGGAGGGCCAGGGGACTCTCGAACACCGGGGAGCTGTTTTTT. This encodes CASSRRARGLSNTGELFF.

The V and J genes are TRBV5-1 and TRBJ2-5; TRBD2 matches at 7 bases. Germline V CDR1 and CDR2: SGHRS, YFSETQ. CDR3 length equals 14 residues. J was trimmed by 4 bases and V by 6 bases; bases with no gene match: 9. The CDR3 bases are TGCGCCAGCACACTTACAGCGGGGCGAGAGACCCAGTACTTC. The encoded protein is CASTLTAGRETQYF.

In nucleotides, the CDR3 is TGTGCCAGCAGGGAACTTCGGGGTACTAATGAAAAACTGTTTTTT. Residues: CASRELRGTNEKLFF. The chain employs TRBV6-1 and TRBJ1-4; D not certain. This CDR3 contains 15 residues. From germline, CDR1 is MNHNS and CDR2 SASEGT. The V and J ends lost 6 bases and 2 bases respectively, with 13 bases between them.

The rearrangement uses TRBV5-4 and TRBJ1-2; 7 bases align to TRBD1. CDR1 SGHNT and CDR2 YYREEE come from the germline V gene (reference sequence). This CDR3 is built from 15 residues. V lost 4 bases, J lost 0 bases, and 6 bases stayed unmatched. The CDR3 region is CASSTPGQPNYGYTF. DNA of the CDR3: TGTGCCAGCAGCACTCCGGGACAGCCTAACTATGGCTACACCTTC.

The chain has TRBV13 and TRBJ1-1, with D tentatively TRBD1 (6 bases). The germline V gene has CDR1 PRHDT and CDR2 FYEKMQ (reference sequence). The CDR3 spans 14 residues. Trimming left V 3 bases short and J 4 bases short, with 12 bases between. CDR3 nucleotide sequence: TGTGCCAGCAGCTTCTCGGGGGGCGGCACTGAAGCTTTCTTT. Amino acids: CASSFSGGGTEAFF.

The chain joins TRBV5-5 to TRBJ1-1, with 9 bases that match TRBD1. The V segment lost 5 bases and the J segment 3 bases; nucleotides outside the gene matches: 5. CDR1 is SGHKS and CDR2 is YYEKEE in the germline V gene (reference sequence). The CDR3 loop spans 14 amino acids. As DNA, the CDR3 is TGTGCCAGCAGGAACCGGGACAGGGACACTGAAGCTTTCTTT. This gives the protein CASRNRDRDTEAFF. Using reference TRBV5-5 and TRBJ1-1 for the parts outside the CDR3, the full variable domain is DAGVTQSPTHLIKTRGQQVTLRCSPISGHKSVSWYQQVLGQGPQFIFQYYEKEERGRGNFPDRFSARQFPNYSSELNVNALLLGDSALYLCASRNRDRDTEAFFGQGTRLTVV.

This clone was found once. This chain joins TRBV7-3 and TRBJ1-1; TRBD1 matches at 7 bases. The J segment lost 11 bases and the V segment lost 4 bases, leaving 7 bases of the junction unmatched. This CDR3 comprises 12 residues. Germline CDR1 and CDR2: SGHTA and FQGTGA. CDR3 loop: CASSSSTGVAFF. As DNA, the CDR3 is TGTGCCAGCAGCTCGTCAACAGGGGTGGCTTTCTTT.

The chain combines TRBV18 with TRBJ2-3, with a weak D call TRBD2 (5 bases). Germline V gene sequence: CDR1 KGHSH, CDR2 LQKENI. This CDR3 spans 13 amino acids. Trimming left V 1 base short and J 3 bases short, with 5 bases between. CDR3: CASSPLATDTQYF. CDR3 DNA sequence: TGTGCCAGCTCACCACTAGCGACAGATACGCAGTATTTT.